This T cell receptor (beta chain) was captured by sequencing in a study of human T cells and chemical hapten exposure. Time point here: patch test 2, 6 weeks after DPC sensitization. The treatment was: therapeutic diphenylcyclopropenone sensitization with weekly scalp DPC. The CDR3 totals 14 residues. The V and J ends lost 7 bases and 3 bases respectively, with 13 bases between them. Germline V gene lookup returns CDR1 LGHNT and CDR2 FRNRAP. TCRdb re-called the RACE reads through MiXCR, storing one row per CDR3 protein. The table records about 85,000 distinct CDR3 sequences, roughly 11% of them present only once.

The chain is built from TRBV12-5 and TRBJ1-5; possible D gene TRBD1, 6 bases. The receptor's source is a man aged 18-30 years with alopecia areata. Some clones in this sample may be carry-over from other donors' samples. Sequenced material: whole blood, taken in connection with sensitization to the hapten diphenylcyclopropenone (DPC). In nucleotides, the CDR3 is TGTGCTAGTGCCGACCGGGACAACAATCAGCCCCAGCATTTT. The encoded protein is CASADRDNNQPQHF.